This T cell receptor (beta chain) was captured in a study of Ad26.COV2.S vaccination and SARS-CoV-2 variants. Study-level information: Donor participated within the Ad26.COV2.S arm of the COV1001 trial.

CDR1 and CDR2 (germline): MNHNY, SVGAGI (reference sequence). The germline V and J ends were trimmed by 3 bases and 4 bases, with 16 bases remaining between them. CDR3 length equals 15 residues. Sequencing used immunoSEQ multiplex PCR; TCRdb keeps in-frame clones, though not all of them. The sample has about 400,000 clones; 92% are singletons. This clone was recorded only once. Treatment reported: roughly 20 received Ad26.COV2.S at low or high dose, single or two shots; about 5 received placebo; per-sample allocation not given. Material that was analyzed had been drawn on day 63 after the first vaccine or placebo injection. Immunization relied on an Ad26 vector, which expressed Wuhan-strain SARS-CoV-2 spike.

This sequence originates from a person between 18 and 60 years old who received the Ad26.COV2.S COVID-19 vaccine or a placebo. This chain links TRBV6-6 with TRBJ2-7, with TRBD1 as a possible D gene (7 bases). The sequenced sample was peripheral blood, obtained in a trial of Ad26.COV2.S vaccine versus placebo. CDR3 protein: CASSYVEGGQYEQYF. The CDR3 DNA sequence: TGTGCCAGCAGTTATGTCGAGGGGGGACAGTACGAGCAGTACTTC.